The subject of this entry is one T cell receptor (beta chain). What it binds is not known. Trimming shortened V by 0 bases and J by 4 bases, and 18 bases separated the two germline ends. The CDR3 has 17 amino acids. Germline V CDR1 and CDR2: MGHRA, YSYEKL. This entry comes from a study of cytomegalovirus exposure and HLA in healthy donors. Study outcomes and limitations: In an earlier analysis, in 620 or so donors, most V segments appeared productive either ~87% or ~30% of the time. Later analysis associated a missense DCLRE1C variant with TCR beta V- and J-gene trimming.

In the PCR, 60 Vbeta and 13 Jbeta primers were used. Repertoires were generated with immunoSEQ multiplex PCR, while TCRdb's copy carries only in-frame clones and drops some. Of 90,000 to 100,000 clones listed, 70% to 80% were seen once; the top ten hold roughly 19%. This clonotype was sampled from a woman aged 60-75 years in good health and CMV-seropositive. The rearrangement uses TRBV4-1 and TRBJ2-5; TRBD2 might be the D (6 bases). Sequencing was carried out using PBMCs. CDR3 sequence reads: CASSQDHPSVGGETQYF. The CDR3 DNA sequence: TGCGCCAGCAGCCAAGACCACCCCTCTGTGGGGGGAGAGACCCAGTACTTC.